The source of this T cell receptor (beta chain) is a study of cytomegalovirus exposure and HLA in healthy donors. This CDR3 region has 15 residues. Germline CDR1 SGHTA, CDR2 FQGNSA. Losses at the gene ends were 4 bases for V and 4 bases for J; bases not matched to a gene: 7. Primers included in the PCR were 60 Vbeta and 13 Jbeta primers. Method: immunoSEQ multiplex PCR; TCRdb's copy keeps in-frame clones and lacks some. The data show some 160,000 clones, around 80% seen once. Study results and limitations: The study labeled 150 to 200 TCR beta chains cytomegalovirus-associated. There were some V segments, including TRBV6-2 and TRBV6-3, excluded as indistinguishable.

On this clone: As yet, its antigen is unknown.

The chain carries TRBV7-2 and TRBJ2-3; 8 bases line up with TRBD2. The sequencing sample was made of PBMCs. This clonotype was obtained from a male donor in good health and CMV-seropositive. The CDR3 DNA follows: TGTGCCAGCAGCTCAGCGGGAGCTAGCGCAGATACGCAGTATTTT. It specifies CASSSAGASADTQYF.